One sample yielded the 3 T cell receptor beta chains listed below, sequenced in a study of T cell repertoires in cytomegalovirus infection. MiXCR was run by TCRdb on the reads, yielding one entry per CDR3 protein. The repertoire holds about 890,000 distinct CDR3 sequences, with around 30% as singletons. Their recognized antigens are unknown. The sequencing used cultured CD8+ T cells from PBMCs, collected from culture after CMV antigen stimulation. The receptors derive from a human donor in good health (CMV status not recorded). Some clones in this sample may be carry-over from other donors' samples.

The genes are TRBV7-6 and TRBJ2-1; 13 bases match TRBD2. The CDR3 consists of 18 residues. Germline V lookup: CDR1 SGHVS, CDR2 FNYEAQ. Losses at the gene ends were 5 bases for V and 4 bases for J; bases not matched to a gene: 11. The chain's CDR3 is CASSPPLAGGLGYNEQFF. The CDR3 DNA reads TGTGCCAGCAGCCCGCCACTAGCGGGGGGGCTTGGGTACAATGAGCAGTTCTTC.

The chain employs TRBV12-3 or TRBV12-4 and TRBJ2-1; D unresolved. The CDR3 consists of 13 residues. Trimming removed 6 bases from V and 8 bases from J, with 14 bases in between. The CDR3 DNA is TGTGCCAGCAGATCCGTCAGGAACCATGAGCAGTTCTTC. It yields the protein CASRSVRNHEQFF.

This chain joins TRBV4-2 and TRBJ2-3, with TRBD2 as a possible D gene (6 bases). The CDR3 runs 17 residues. Germline CDR1 reads LGHNA; CDR2 reads YNFKEQ. V lost 0 bases, J lost 5 bases, and 18 bases lay in between. CDR3 region: CASSQDPRGGRGDTQYF. DNA of the CDR3: TGTGCCAGCAGCCAAGACCCCCGGGGAGGAAGGGGAGATACGCAGTATTTT.